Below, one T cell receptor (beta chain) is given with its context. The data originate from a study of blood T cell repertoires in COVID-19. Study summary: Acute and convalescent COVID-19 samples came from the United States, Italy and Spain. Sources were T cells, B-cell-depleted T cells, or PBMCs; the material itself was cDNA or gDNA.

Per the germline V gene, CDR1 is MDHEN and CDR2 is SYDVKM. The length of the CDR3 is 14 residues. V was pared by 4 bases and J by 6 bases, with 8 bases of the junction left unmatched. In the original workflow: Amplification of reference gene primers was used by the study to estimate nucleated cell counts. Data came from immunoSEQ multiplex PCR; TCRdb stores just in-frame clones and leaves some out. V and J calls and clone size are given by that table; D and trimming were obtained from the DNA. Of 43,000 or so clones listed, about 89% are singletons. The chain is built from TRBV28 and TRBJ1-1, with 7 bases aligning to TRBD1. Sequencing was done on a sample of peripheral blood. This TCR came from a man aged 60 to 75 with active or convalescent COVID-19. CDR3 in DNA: TGTGCCAGCAGTTCCCCCGGACAGGCCCCTGAAGCTTTCTTT. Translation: CASSSPGQAPEAFF.